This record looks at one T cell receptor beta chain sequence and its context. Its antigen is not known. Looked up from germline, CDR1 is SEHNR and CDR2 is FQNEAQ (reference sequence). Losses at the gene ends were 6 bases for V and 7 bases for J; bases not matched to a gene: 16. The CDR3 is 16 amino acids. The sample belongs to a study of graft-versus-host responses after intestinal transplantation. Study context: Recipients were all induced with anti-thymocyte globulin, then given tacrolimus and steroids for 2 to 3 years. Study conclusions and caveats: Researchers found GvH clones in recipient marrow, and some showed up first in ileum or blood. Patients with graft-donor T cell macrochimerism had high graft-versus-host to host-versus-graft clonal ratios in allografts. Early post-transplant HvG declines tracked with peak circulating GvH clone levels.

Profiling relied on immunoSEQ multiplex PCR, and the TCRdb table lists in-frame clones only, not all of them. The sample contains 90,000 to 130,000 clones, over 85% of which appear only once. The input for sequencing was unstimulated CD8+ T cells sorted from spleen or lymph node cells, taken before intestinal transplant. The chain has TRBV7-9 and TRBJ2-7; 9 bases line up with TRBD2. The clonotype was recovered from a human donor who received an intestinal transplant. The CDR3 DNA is TGTGCCAGCAGTGGTAGGCAGGGTAGCGGGAGCGGGGAGCAGTACTTC. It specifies CASSGRQGSGSGEQYF.